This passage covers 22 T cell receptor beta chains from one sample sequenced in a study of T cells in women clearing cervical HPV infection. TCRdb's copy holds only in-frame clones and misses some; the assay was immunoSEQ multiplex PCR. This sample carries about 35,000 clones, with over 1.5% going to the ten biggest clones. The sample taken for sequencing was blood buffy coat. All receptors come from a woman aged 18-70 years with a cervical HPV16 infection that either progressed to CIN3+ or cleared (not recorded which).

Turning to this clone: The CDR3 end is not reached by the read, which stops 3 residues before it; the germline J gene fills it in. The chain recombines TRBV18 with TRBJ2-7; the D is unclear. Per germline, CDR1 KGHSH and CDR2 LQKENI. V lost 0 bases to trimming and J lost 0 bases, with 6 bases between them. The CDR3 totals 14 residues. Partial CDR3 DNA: TGTGCCAGCTCACCACCGGGCAGCTCCTACGAG. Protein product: CASSPPGSSYE. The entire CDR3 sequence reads CASSPPGSSYEQYF.

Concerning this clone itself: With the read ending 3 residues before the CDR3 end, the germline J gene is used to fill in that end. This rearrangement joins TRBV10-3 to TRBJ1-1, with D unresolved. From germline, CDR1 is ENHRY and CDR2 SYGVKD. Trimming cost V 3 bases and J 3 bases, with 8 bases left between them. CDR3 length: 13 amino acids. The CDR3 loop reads CAISDRGDTEAFF. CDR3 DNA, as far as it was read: TGTGCCATCAGTGATCGGGGAGACACTGAA.

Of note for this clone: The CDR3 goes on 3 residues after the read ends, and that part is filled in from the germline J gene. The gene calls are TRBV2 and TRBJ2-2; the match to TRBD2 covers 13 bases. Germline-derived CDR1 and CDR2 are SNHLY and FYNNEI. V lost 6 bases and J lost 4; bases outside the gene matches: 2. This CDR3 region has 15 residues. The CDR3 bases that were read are TGTGCCAGCAGAGGACTAGCGGGGGCCACCGGGGAG. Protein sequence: CASRGLAGATGE. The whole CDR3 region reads CASRGLAGATGELFF.

Incomplete CDR3 DNA: TGCGCCAGCAGCTTTGGCCGGGACACTTATTTGGGGGAAAAA. Translation: CASSFGRDTYLGEK. Given in full, the CDR3 is CASSFGRDTYLGEKLFF. V usage is TRBV5-1 and J usage is TRBJ1-4; perhaps TRBD1 as D (6 bases). Sequencing ends 3 residues short of the CDR3 end; the germline J gene provides the rest. CDR1 and CDR2 (germline): SGHRS, YFSETQ. The CDR3 totals 17 residues. Trimming took 2 bases from V and 8 from J, leaving 22 bases between them. Supplemented by reference TRBV5-1 and TRBJ1-4, the full variable domain reads KAGVTQTPRYLIKTRGQQVTLSCSPISGHRSVSWYQQTPGQGLQFLFEYFSETQRNKGNFPGRFSGRQFSNSRSEMNVSTLELGDSALYLCASSFGRDTYLGEKLFFGSGTQLSVL.

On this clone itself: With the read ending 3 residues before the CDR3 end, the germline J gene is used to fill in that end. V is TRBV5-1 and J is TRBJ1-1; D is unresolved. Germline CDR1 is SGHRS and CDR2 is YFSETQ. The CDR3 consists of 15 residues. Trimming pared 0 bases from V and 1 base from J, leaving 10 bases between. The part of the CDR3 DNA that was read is TGCGCCAGCAGCTTGGCCCCGAGGCCGAACACTGAA. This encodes CASSLAPRPNTE. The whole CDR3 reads CASSLAPRPNTEAFF.

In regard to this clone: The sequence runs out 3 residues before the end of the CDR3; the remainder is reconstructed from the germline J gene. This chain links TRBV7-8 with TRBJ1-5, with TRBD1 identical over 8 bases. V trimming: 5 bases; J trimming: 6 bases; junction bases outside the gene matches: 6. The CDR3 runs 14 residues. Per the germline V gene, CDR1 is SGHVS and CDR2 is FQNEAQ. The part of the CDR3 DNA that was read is TGTGCCAGCAGCCAGACAGGGGTAGCTCAGCCC. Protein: CASSQTGVAQP. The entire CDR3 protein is CASSQTGVAQPQHF.

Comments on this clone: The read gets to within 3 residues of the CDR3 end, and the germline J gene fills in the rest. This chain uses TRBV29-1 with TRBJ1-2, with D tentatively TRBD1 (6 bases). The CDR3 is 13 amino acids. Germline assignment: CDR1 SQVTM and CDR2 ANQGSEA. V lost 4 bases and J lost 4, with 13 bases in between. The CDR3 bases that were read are TGCAGCGTTGTACAGACAGGCGGCTATGGC. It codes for CSVVQTGGYG. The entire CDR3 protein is CSVVQTGGYGYTF. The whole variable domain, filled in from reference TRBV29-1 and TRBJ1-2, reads SAVISQKPSRDICQRGTSLTIQCQVDSQVTMMFWYRQQPGQSLTLIATANQGSEATYESGFVIDKFPISRPNLTFSTLTVSNMSPEDSSIYLCSVVQTGGYGYTFGSGTRLTVV.

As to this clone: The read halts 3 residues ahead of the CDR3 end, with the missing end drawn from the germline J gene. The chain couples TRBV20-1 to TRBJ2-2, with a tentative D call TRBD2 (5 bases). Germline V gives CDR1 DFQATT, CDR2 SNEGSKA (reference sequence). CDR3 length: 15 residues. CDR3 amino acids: CSASMRALYNSPLFF. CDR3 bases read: TGCAGTGCTAGTATGCGGGCCCTCTATAATTCACCG.

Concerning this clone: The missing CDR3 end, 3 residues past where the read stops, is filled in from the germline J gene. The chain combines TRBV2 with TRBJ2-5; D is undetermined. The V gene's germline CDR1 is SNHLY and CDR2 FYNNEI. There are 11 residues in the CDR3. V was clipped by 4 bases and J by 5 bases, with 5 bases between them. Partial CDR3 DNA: TGTGCCAGCAGTGTCCGGGAGACC. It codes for CASSVRET. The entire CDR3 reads CASSVRETQYF.

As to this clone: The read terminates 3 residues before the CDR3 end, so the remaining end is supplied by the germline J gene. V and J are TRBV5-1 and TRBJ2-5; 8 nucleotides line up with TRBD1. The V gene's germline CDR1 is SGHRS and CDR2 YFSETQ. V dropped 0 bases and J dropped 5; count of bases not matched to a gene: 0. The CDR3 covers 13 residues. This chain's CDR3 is CASSLGTGETQYF. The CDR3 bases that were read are TGCGCCAGCAGCTTGGGGACAGGGGAGACC.

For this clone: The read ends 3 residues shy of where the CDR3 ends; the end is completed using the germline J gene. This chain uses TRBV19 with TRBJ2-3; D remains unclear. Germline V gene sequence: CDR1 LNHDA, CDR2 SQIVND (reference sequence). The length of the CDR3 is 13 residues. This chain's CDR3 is CASSSGSQETQYF. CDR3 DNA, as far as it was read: TGTGCCAGTAGTTCGGGTTCGCAAGAGACG. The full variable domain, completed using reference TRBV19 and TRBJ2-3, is DGGITQSPKYLFRKEGQNVTLSCEQNLNHDAMYWYRQDPGQGLRLIYYSQIVNDFQKGDIAEGYSVSREKKESFPLTVTSAQKNPTAFYLCASSSGSQETQYFGPGTRLTVL.

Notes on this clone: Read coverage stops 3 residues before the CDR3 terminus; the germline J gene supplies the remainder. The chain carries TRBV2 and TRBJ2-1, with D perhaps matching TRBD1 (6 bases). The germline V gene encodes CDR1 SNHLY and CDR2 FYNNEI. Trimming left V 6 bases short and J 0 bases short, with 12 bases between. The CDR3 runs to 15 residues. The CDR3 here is CASRATGNSYNEQFF. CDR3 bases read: TGTGCCAGCAGGGCCACAGGGAACTCCTACAATGAG.

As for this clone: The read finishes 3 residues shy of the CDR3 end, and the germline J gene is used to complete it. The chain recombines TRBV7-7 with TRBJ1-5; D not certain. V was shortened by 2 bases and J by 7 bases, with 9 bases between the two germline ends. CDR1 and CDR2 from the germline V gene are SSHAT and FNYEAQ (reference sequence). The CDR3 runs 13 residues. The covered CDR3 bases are TGTGCCAGCAGCTTAAACTACGAACAGCCC. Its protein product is CASSLNYEQP. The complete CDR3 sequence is CASSLNYEQPQHF.

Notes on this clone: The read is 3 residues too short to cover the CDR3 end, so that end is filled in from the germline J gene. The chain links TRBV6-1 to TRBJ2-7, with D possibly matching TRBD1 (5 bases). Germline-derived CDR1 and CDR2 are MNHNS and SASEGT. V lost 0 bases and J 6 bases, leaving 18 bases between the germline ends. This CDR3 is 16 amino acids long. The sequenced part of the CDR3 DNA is TGTGCCAGCAGTGAAGCGGTATTTCAGGGCCTGGGCGAG. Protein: CASSEAVFQGLGE. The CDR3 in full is CASSEAVFQGLGEQYF.

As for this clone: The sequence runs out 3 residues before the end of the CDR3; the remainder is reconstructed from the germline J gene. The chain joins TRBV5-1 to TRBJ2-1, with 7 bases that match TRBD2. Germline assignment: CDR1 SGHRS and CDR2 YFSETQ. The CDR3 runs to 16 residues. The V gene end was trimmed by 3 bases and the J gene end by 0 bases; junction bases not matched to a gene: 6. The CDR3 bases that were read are TGCGCCAGCAGCTCGAGCGGGATAAGCTCCTACAATGAG. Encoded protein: CASSSSGISSYNE. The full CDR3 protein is CASSSSGISSYNEQFF.

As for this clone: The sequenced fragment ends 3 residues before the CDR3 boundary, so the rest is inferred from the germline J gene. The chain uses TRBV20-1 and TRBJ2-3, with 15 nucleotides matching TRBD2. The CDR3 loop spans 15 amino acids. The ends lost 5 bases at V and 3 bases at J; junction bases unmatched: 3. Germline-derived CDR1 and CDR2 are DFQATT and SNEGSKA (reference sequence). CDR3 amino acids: CSARTSGGATDTQYF. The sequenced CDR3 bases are TGCAGTGCTCGGACTAGCGGGGGGGCGACAGATACG.

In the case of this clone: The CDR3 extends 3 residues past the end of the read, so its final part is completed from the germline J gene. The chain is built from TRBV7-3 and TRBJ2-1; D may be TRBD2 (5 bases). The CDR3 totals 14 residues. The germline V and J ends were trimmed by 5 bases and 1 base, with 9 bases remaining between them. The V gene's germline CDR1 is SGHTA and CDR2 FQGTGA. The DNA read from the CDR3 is TGTGCCAGCAGCCTAGCCCATTCCTACAATGAG. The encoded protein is CASSLAHSYNE. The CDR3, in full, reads CASSLAHSYNEQFF. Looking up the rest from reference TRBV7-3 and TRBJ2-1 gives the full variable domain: GAGVSQTPSNKVTEKGKYVELRCDPISGHTALYWYRQSLGQGPEFLIYFQGTGAADDSGLPNDRFFAVRPEGSVSTLKIQRTERGDSAVYLCASSLAHSYNEQFFGPGTRLTVL.

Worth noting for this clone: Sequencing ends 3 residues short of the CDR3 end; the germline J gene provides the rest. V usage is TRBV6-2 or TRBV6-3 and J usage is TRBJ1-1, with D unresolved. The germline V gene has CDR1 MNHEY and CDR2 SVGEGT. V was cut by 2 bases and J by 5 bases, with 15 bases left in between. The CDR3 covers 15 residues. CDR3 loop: CASSYRGLKKTEAFF. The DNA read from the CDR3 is TGTGCCAGCAGTTACCGCGGGTTGAAGAAGACTGAA.

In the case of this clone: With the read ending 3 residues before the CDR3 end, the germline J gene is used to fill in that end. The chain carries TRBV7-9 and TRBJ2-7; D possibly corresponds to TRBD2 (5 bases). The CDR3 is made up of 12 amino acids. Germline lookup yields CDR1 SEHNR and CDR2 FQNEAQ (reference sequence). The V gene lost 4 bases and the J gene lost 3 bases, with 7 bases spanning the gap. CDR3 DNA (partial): TGTGCCAGCAGCTACAGCGGCTACGAG. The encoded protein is CASSYSGYE. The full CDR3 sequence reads CASSYSGYEQYF.

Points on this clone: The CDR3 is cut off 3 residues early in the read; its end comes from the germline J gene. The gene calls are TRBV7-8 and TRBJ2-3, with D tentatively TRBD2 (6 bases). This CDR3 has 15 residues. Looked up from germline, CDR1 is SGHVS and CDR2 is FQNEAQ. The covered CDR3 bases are TGTGCCAGCAGCTTAATGGCGGGAATCCAAGAGACG. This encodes CASSLMAGIQET. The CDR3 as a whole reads CASSLMAGIQETQYF.

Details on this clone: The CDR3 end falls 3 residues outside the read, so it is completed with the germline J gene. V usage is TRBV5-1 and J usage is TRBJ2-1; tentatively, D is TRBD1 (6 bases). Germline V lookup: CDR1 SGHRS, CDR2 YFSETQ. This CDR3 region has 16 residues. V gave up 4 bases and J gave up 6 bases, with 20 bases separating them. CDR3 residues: CASSPEDSTLGNEQFF. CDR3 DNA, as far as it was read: TGCGCCAGCAGCCCAGAGGACAGCACCCTTGGCAATGAG. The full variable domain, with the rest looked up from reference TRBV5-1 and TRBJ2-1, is KAGVTQTPRYLIKTRGQQVTLSCSPISGHRSVSWYQQTPGQGLQFLFEYFSETQRNKGNFPGRFSGRQFSNSRSEMNVSTLELGDSALYLCASSPEDSTLGNEQFFGPGTRLTVL.

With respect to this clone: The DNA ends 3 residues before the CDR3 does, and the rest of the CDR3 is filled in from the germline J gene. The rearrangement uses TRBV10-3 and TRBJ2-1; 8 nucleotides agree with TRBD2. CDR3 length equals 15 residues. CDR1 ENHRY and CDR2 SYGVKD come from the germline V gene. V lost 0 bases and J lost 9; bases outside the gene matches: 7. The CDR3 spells CAISESEAGAGEQFF. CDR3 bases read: TGTGCCATCAGTGAGTCAGAAGCGGGAGCGGGTGAG.